The 13 T cell receptor beta chains below come from one sample, sequenced in a study of blood T cell repertoires in COVID-19. Some clones are missing from TCRdb's copy, which holds only in-frame ones; the method was immunoSEQ multiplex PCR. Counted here are about 240,000 clones, 85% occurring once; the ten biggest clones make up approximately 5%. Sequencing was performed on peripheral blood. These receptors came from a man aged 50-59 years with COVID-19, enrolled during active disease.

The chain recombines TRBV2 with TRBJ1-5; the D is unclear. V was cut by 1 base and J by 4 bases, with 8 bases left in between. This CDR3 is built from 14 residues. Germline V CDR1 and CDR2: SNHLY, FYNNEI. CDR3 sequence (DNA): TGTGCCAGCAGTGAAGGACACCGTAATCAGCCCCAGCATTTT. Its translation: CASSEGHRNQPQHF.

The rearrangement links TRBV5-1 to TRBJ2-1; no clear D. This CDR3 is 13 amino acids long. Trimming took off 2 bases at V and 10 bases at J, with 13 bases between the two ends. In germline, CDR1 is SGHRS, CDR2 YFSETQ. CDR3 residues: CASSLQLSLEQFF. CDR3 nucleotides: TGCGCCAGCAGCTTACAGCTTTCATTAGAGCAGTTCTTC.

The V and J genes are TRBV3-1 (or the pseudogene TRBV3-2) and TRBJ1-4, with 7 bases identical to TRBD1. There are 13 residues in the CDR3. V dropped 4 bases and J dropped 13; count of bases not matched to a gene: 9. Germline CDR1 is LGHDT and CDR2 is YNNKEL (reference sequence). The CDR3 region is CASSPQTGQGLFF. CDR3 DNA sequence: TGTGCCAGCAGCCCCCAGACAGGGCAGGGACTGTTTTTT.

This clone was found once. The rearrangement links TRBV28 to TRBJ2-7; no firm D call. V gave up 6 bases and J gave up 4 bases, with 7 bases separating them. CDR1 MDHEN and CDR2 SYDVKM come from the germline V gene. This CDR3 spans 11 amino acids. The CDR3 loop is CASSLTYEQYF. CDR3 nucleotides: TGTGCCAGCAGCCTCACTTACGAGCAGTACTTC. Full variable domain (remainder filled in from reference TRBV28 and TRBJ2-7): DVKVTQSSRYLVKRTGEKVFLECVQDMDHENMFWYRQDPGLGLRLIYFSYDVKMKEKGDIPEGYSVSREKKERFSLILESASTNQTSMYLCASSLTYEQYFGPGTRLTVT.

The gene calls are TRBV27 and TRBJ1-4; D call uncertain. CDR1 is MNHEY and CDR2 is SMNVEV in the germline V gene (reference sequence). V was trimmed by 2 bases and J by 4 bases, leaving 8 bases between them. The CDR3 is made up of 14 amino acids. The CDR3 DNA reads as TGTGCCAGCAGTTTAGCGGGCTTTAATGAAAAACTGTTTTTT. This sequence encodes CASSLAGFNEKLFF.

On this clone: Additional DNA sequences in this sample encode the identical CDR3. The rearrangement links TRBV18 to TRBJ1-2; TRBD1 matches at 8 bases. Germline CDR1 is KGHSH and CDR2 is LQKENI. The CDR3 covers 13 residues. After removal of 3 bases from V and 4 bases from J, the junction contained 1 base not matched to a gene. CDR3 coding DNA: TGTGCCAGCTCACCCGACAGGGGCTATGGCTACACCTTC. Residues: CASSPDRGYGYTF.

Only a few counts were recorded for this clone. The chain uses TRBV7-9 and TRBJ1-2, with 11 bases fitting TRBD1. The CDR3 has 16 residues. Germline-derived CDR1 and CDR2 are SEHNR and FQNEAQ (reference sequence). Germline trimming cut 3 bases from V and 3 bases from J; bases unmatched to any gene: 6. Written as DNA, the CDR3 is TGTGCCAGCAGCTTTGGGACAGGGGGGAACCACTATGGCTACACCTTC. Translated: CASSFGTGGNHYGYTF.

The rearrangement uses TRBV4-1 and TRBJ2-1; 11 bases are a match to TRBD1. Germline V gives CDR1 MGHRA, CDR2 YSYEKL. J gave up 5 bases and V 2 bases, and 2 bases lay outside the gene matches. The CDR3 consists of 15 residues. The CDR3 region is CASSQPGQGDNEQFF. The CDR3 DNA reads as TGCGCCAGCAGCCAACCGGGACAGGGGGACAATGAGCAGTTCTTC.

The chain employs TRBV27 and TRBJ1-2; D call uncertain. V lost 2 bases and J lost 3, with 10 bases in between. Looked up from germline, CDR1 is MNHEY and CDR2 is SMNVEV (reference sequence). The CDR3 has 14 amino acids. The CDR3 nucleotides are TGTGCCAGCAGTTTACCCCGCGAGTACTATGGCTACACCTTC. Translated: CASSLPREYYGYTF.

The chain uses TRBV7-3 and TRBJ2-7, with D possibly matching TRBD2 (7 bases). There are 16 residues in the CDR3. From germline, CDR1 is SGHTA and CDR2 FQGTGA. V was cut by 0 bases and J by 2 bases, with 14 bases left in between. In DNA form, the CDR3 reads TGTGCCAGCAGCTTAACAGGGCGGGGGCTCCCCTACGAGCAGTACTTC. Its protein is CASSLTGRGLPYEQYF.

The chain carries TRBV3-1 (or the pseudogene TRBV3-2) and TRBJ2-7; possible D gene TRBD1, 6 bases. V dropped 0 bases and J dropped 6 bases, with 15 bases sitting between them. The CDR3 is 15 amino acids. Per germline, CDR1 LGHDT and CDR2 YNNKEL (reference sequence). CDR3 DNA sequence: TGTGCCAGCAGCCAAGATTCACAGGGTTGGCGCGAGCAGTACTTC. Amino acid sequence: CASSQDSQGWREQYF.

This clone has just a few counts. DNA of the CDR3: TGCGCCAGCAGTCTCGGGACCGGGGAGCTGTTTTTT. It yields the protein CASSLGTGELFF. V and J are TRBV10-1 and TRBJ2-2; no reliable D call. The germline V gene encodes CDR1 WNHNN and CDR2 SYGVQD (reference sequence). The CDR3 has 12 residues. V was pared by 5 bases and J by 5 bases, with 6 bases between.

CDR3 DNA: TGTGCCAGCAGCCCGGGACACAACTATGGCTACACCTTC. Translated, it gives CASSPGHNYGYTF. The J gene is TRBJ1-2, the V gene TRBV27, with D possibly TRBD1 on 6 matching bases. Germline CDR1 and CDR2: MNHEY and SMNVEV (reference sequence). This CDR3 has 13 amino acids. V was pared by 6 bases and J by 2 bases, with 10 bases between.